A selection of T cell receptor beta chains follows, all from one sample in a study of Graves' ophthalmopathy and Graves' hyperthyroidism. In TCRdb, the multiplex PCR reads were re-called with MiXCR into one record per CDR3 protein. This table holds about 210,000 distinct CDR3 sequences, under 30% found once. The specimen was peripheral blood. The origin of the receptors is a man aged 45-65 years with Graves' ophthalmopathy. Each CDR3 is given with its conserved first and last residue. The D gene is left open where the match is weak. Expanded clones get a size class; other rows say once, few or many, or leave the size out.

>-|TRBV6-1|many|TRBJ2-7
CAAKLQSSYEQYF
TGTGCCGCAAAACTTCAGAGCTCCTACGAGCAGTACTTC
>-|TRBV15|many|TRBJ2-5
CATSRTGAGKTQYF
TGTGCCACCAGCAGAACCGGGGCTGGGAAGACCCAGTACTTC
>TRBD1|TRBV3-1|many|TRBJ1-1
CASSQESGGMNTEAFF
TGTGCCAGCAGCCAAGAGTCAGGGGGGATGAACACTGAAGCTTTCTTT
>-|TRBV7-8|many|TRBJ2-5
CASSPDWLEGSGWQETQYF
TGTGCCAGCAGCCCAGATTGGTTGGAGGGGTCAGGGTGGCAAGAGACCCAGTACTTC
>TRBD2|TRBV20-1|many|TRBJ2-7
CSARDLLAGGVSYEQYF
TGCAGTGCTAGAGATCTCCTAGCGGGAGGGGTCTCCTACGAGCAGTACTTC
>TRBD2|TRBV3-1|many|TRBJ2-7
CASSQARGGSGEQYF
TGTGCCAGCAGCCAAGCCCGAGGCGGGAGTGGGGAGCAGTACTTC
>-|TRBV6-1|many|TRBJ2-7
CASSEPRLAGENSYEQYF
TGTGCCAGCAGCGAGCCCCGGTTGGCGGGCGAAAACTCCTACGAGCAGTACTTC
>-|TRBV3-1|many|TRBJ2-7
CASSQGRGQEQYF
TGTGCCAGCAGCCAAGGGAGGGGACAGGAGCAGTACTTC
>-|TRBV14|-|TRBJ1-2
CASSQGRSYAGYTF
TGTGCCAGCAGCCAAGGACGGTCCTATGCCGGCTACACCTTC
>TRBD1|TRBV29-1|many|TRBJ1-2
CSVWTGKLGYTF
TGCAGCGTGTGGACAGGGAAGCTTGGCTACACCTTC
>-|TRBV30|-|TRBJ1-1
CAWSPAPDRKAFF
TGTGCCTGGAGTCCCGCACCTGACCGGAAAGCTTTCTTT
>TRBD2|TRBV2|many|TRBJ2-5
CASSSGASGTETQYF
TGTGCCAGCAGTTCGGGGGCTAGCGGGACTGAGACCCAGTACTTC
>TRBD2|TRBV20-1|many|TRBJ2-7
CSARGLGLVYYEQYF
TGCAGTGCTAGGGGCCTGGGACTAGTGTACTACGAGCAGTACTTC
>TRBD2|TRBV7-2|many|TRBJ2-7
CASSFRDYLTYEQYF
TGTGCCAGCAGCTTCCGGGACTACCTCACCTACGAGCAGTACTTC
>-|TRBV20-1|many|TRBJ1-1
CSARETQLLNTEAFF
TGCAGTGCTAGAGAGACTCAGCTTTTGAACACTGAAGCTTTCTTT
>TRBD1|TRBV6-2/TRBV6-3|many|TRBJ1-5
CASTEDRDGNQPQHF
TGTGCCAGCACGGAGGACAGGGATGGCAATCAGCCCCAGCATTTT
>-|TRBV12-5|-|TRBJ1-1
CASGTGLLNTEAFF
TGTGCTAGTGGGACAGGACTACTGAACACTGAAGCTTTCTTT
>TRBD1|TRBV6-5|many|TRBJ2-4
CASSRGTGVKMDF
TGTGCCAGCAGTCGAGGGACAGGGGTAAAAATGGACTTC
>-|TRBV11-1|-|TRBJ1-6
CASSLEGVGYNSPLHF
TGTGCCAGCAGCTTAGAAGGGGTTGGATATAATTCACCCCTCCACTTT
>TRBD2|TRBV7-2|many|TRBJ2-7
CASSLTSASSYEQYF
TGTGCCAGCAGTCTTACTAGCGCGAGCTCCTACGAGCAGTACTTC